This TCR beta chain was captured in a study of OX40 agonist ivuxolimab in advanced cancers. Study conclusions and caveats: Individuals who were partial responders at 0.1-3.0 mg/kg had clonal expansion that ranked among the lowest.

To note about this clone: Its matching antigen is unknown.

Method: immunoSEQ multiplex PCR; TCRdb's copy keeps in-frame clones and lacks some. The sample yields around 64,000 clones, about 85% seen once. Looked up from germline, CDR1 is SGDLS and CDR2 is YYNGEE. V lost 0 bases to trimming and J lost 1 base; unmatched junction nucleotides: 4. This CDR3 has 17 residues. The receptor was isolated from an adult with an advanced solid tumor such as melanoma, head and neck, liver or kidney cancer. The starting material was CD4+ or CD8+ T cells sorted from blood, obtained in a trial of the OX40 agonist ivuxolimab. This chain joins TRBV9 and TRBJ2-2; TRBD2 matches 9 bases. The CDR3 reads CASSVGLAGRNTGELFF. CDR3 DNA sequence: TGTGCCAGCAGCGTAGGGCTAGCGGGGAGGAACACCGGGGAGCTGTTTTTT.